This record covers a single T cell receptor (beta chain). Its antigen remains unknown. This record comes from a study of regulatory dendritic cells for organ transplantation. V was cut by 2 bases and J by 8 bases, with 6 bases left in between. The germline V gene has CDR1 SGHRS and CDR2 YFSETQ. This CDR3 is built from 11 residues. Study-wide points: Of resting T cell subsets, memory CD8+ had the most alloreactive clonotypes.

The method was immunoSEQ multiplex PCR; TCRdb's version includes in-frame clones alone and lacks a portion of them. Here the sample spans about 29,000 clones, about four fifths being singletons. J is TRBJ2-3 and V is TRBV5-1; D is undetermined. Sequencing input: naive CD4+ T cells from blood. Subset noted: CD45RA+ naive T cells. This sequence originates from a human donor in good health. In nucleotides, the CDR3 is TGCGCCAGCAGCTTACAATCTACGCAGTATTTT. Protein product: CASSLQSTQYF.